The 20 T cell receptor beta chains in this list originate from one sample, sequenced in a study of prognosis after radiotherapy for stage I lung cancer. Two-round multiplex PCR amplified TCR beta CDR3 from genomic DNA. Gene-specific primers for each TRBV and TRBJ gene drove first-round PCR. Via MiXCR, TCRdb re-called the multiplex PCR reads, giving one row per CDR3 protein. The sample records roughly 27,000 distinct CDR3 sequences, more than 45% being singletons. The material sequenced was PBMCs, taken before or after stereotactic body radiation therapy (not recorded which). The origin of the receptors is a donor aged 50 or older with non-small cell lung cancer.

In regard to this clonotype: A far larger clone is one nucleotide away, so this likely arose from a read error. The chain has TRBV6-5 and TRBJ2-7; tentatively, D is TRBD1 (5 bases). The germline V gene has CDR1 MNHEY and CDR2 SVGAGI. CDR3 size: 13 residues. The CDR3 loop reads CASIYSQGSEQYF. In DNA, the CDR3 is TGTGCCAGCATTTACTCCCAGGGATCCGAGCAGTACTTC.

This clonotype showed up many times. The chain links TRBV20-1 to TRBJ1-5, with a possible D match to TRBD1 (5 bases). The CDR3 is made up of 14 amino acids. V lost 4 bases and J 3 bases, leaving 13 bases between the germline ends. The germline V gene encodes CDR1 DFQATT and CDR2 SNEGSKA (reference sequence). The CDR3 reads CSAISGPTNQPQHF. CDR3 nucleotides: TGCAGTGCTATATCGGGACCGACCAATCAGCCCCAGCATTTT.

In this sample, this clonotype turned up many times. J is TRBJ2-3 and V is TRBV6-1, with D unresolved. Germline values: CDR1 MNHNS, CDR2 SASEGT. This CDR3 has 18 residues. V was shortened by 0 bases and J by 0 bases, with 16 bases between the two germline ends. The CDR3 DNA follows: TGTGCCAGCAGTGAAGCGCTCGGCGTTCGTCCTAGCACAGATACGCAGTATTTT. Translating gives CASSEALGVRPSTDTQYF.

This clonotype was counted between two and nine times. A read error may be the cause here, since a much bigger clone is one base away. The rearrangement links TRBV9 to TRBJ2-3; no clear D gene. CDR1 SGDLS and CDR2 YYNGEE come from the germline V gene. Between the trimmed V and J ends, which lost 6 bases and 7 bases, there was a span of 6 bases. CDR3 length equals 10 residues. The CDR3 DNA follows: TGTGCCAGCATCGACTATACGCAGTATTTT. Translated: CASIDYTQYF. The whole variable domain, filled in from reference TRBV9 and TRBJ2-3, reads DSGVTQTPKHLITATGQRVTLRCSPRSGDLSVYWYQQSLDQGLQFLIQYYNGEERAKGNILERFSAQQFPDLHSELNLSSLELGDSALYFCASIDYTQYFGPGTRLTVL.

By proportion, this clonotype is medium-sized (0.01 to 0.1%). The rearrangement links TRBV20-1 to TRBJ1-6, with 7 positions matching TRBD1. This CDR3 is 15 amino acids long. Germline CDR1 is DFQATT and CDR2 is SNEGSKA (reference sequence). J lost 7 bases, V lost 0 bases, and 6 bases had no gene match. CDR3 region: CSARELGTENSPLHF. CDR3 DNA sequence: TGCAGTGCTAGAGAGCTTGGGACAGAAAATTCACCCCTCCACTTT.

In its sample, this clonotype was seen once. CDR3 protein: CASNTTGTGGNMYGYTF. The CDR3 region has the DNA TGTGCCAGCAATACTACCGGGACAGGGGGCAATATGTATGGCTACACCTTC. The gene calls are TRBV6-2 or TRBV6-3 and TRBJ1-2; 12 nucleotides agree with TRBD1. CDR1 is MNHEY and CDR2 is SVGEGT in the germline V gene. The CDR3 runs to 17 residues. With V trimmed by 7 bases and J by 5 bases, 14 bases remained unmatched.

A note on this clonotype: The DNA is left out, because the CDR3 cannot be placed on it with certainty; the CDR3 is given as TCRdb lists it. This chain joins TRBV24-1 and TRBJ2-6; the table's D call of TRBD2 was not tested on the DNA. The CDR3 has 16 residues if both end residues are counted. Germline V gene lookup returns CDR1 KGHDR and CDR2 SFDVKD. CDR3 region: CATSVGRGAGANFLTF.

The rearrangement joins TRBV7-9 to TRBJ2-7; 9 bases line up with TRBD2. This CDR3 is built from 13 residues. Germline trimming cut 6 bases from V and 2 bases from J; bases unmatched to any gene: 2. Germline V gene lookup returns CDR1 SEHNR and CDR2 FQNEAQ (reference sequence). CDR3 nucleotides: TGTGCCAGCAGGGTAGCGGGAGCCTACGAGCAGTACTTC. This translates into CASRVAGAYEQYF.

This clonotype was seen repeatedly, ten times or more. V and J are TRBV5-6 and TRBJ1-2, with TRBD1 matching 10 bases. This CDR3 contains 14 residues. Looked up from germline, CDR1 is SGHDT and CDR2 is YYEEEE. The trim removed 4 bases at V and 2 bases at J, leaving 2 bases unmatched. CDR3 amino acids: CASSLGQGNYGYTF. The DNA for the CDR3 is TGTGCCAGCAGCCTGGGACAGGGGAACTATGGCTACACCTTC.

This clonotype appeared many times. The gene calls are TRBV3-1 and TRBJ1-4; 7 nucleotides match TRBD1. V was pared by 7 bases and J by 8 bases, with 10 bases of the junction left unmatched. Germline loops: CDR1 LGHDT, CDR2 YNNKEL (reference sequence). This CDR3 is built from 14 residues. Here the CDR3 DNA reads TGTGCCAGCACCGCCAAGGGGGCAGGGGAAAAACTGTTTTTT. It yields the protein CASTAKGAGEKLFF.

There are many counts of this clonotype. The genes are TRBV6-1 and TRBJ1-1; D unclear. There are 12 residues in the CDR3. Germline loops: CDR1 MNHNS, CDR2 SASEGT. The V end was cut by 7 bases, the J end by 7 bases, with 13 bases between. CDR3 in DNA: TGTGCCAGCAAAAGGGAACCGGATGAAGCTTTCTTT. It specifies CASKREPDEAFF.

Only one count was recorded for this clonotype. The chain links TRBV20-1 to TRBJ2-3; 8 positions agree with TRBD2. Germline CDR1 is DFQATT and CDR2 is SNEGSKA (reference sequence). V lost 6 bases, J lost 3 bases, and 11 bases stayed unmatched. The CDR3 consists of 15 residues. CDR3 sequence reads: CSAHGPGGGTDTQYF. In DNA, the CDR3 is TGCAGTGCCCACGGACCCGGGGGGGGGACAGATACGCAGTATTTT.

The J gene is TRBJ1-2, the V gene TRBV6-4; D not resolved. V dropped 5 bases and J dropped 8 bases, with 15 bases sitting between them. CDR3 size: 13 residues. Germline CDR1 and CDR2: MRHNA and SNTAGT. The DNA of the CDR3 is TGTGCCAGCAGTCCTGGGGTGCTCGGCGGCTACACCTTC. Its protein is CASSPGVLGGYTF.

Remarks on this clonotype: This probably arose from a read error, given a far larger clone one base away. The chain carries TRBV7-9 and TRBJ2-3; 12 nucleotides align to TRBD2. This CDR3 contains 16 residues. The trim removed 5 bases at V and 5 bases at J, leaving 8 bases unmatched. Germline values: CDR1 SEHNR, CDR2 FQNEAQ (reference sequence). Written as DNA, the CDR3 is TGTGCCAGCAGCCCTACTAGCGGGAGGACCAAAGATACGCAGTATTTT. It encodes CASSPTSGRTKDTQYF.

This clonotype has a count of ten or more. The V call is TRBV5-4, the J call TRBJ1-4; D gene uncertain. Trimming stripped 1 base from V and 2 bases from J, with 6 bases between. CDR1 SGHNT and CDR2 YYREEE come from the germline V gene (reference sequence). This CDR3 contains 14 residues. This CDR3 is CASSLQGTNEKLFF. CDR3 DNA: TGTGCCAGCAGCTTGCAAGGGACTAATGAAAAACTGTTTTTT.

This clonotype is medium-sized (0.01 to 0.1%) in the sample. The chain employs TRBV19 and TRBJ1-5; D possibly corresponds to TRBD1 (6 bases). This CDR3 region has 16 residues. The germline gives CDR1 LNHDA, CDR2 SQIVND (reference sequence). V lost 7 bases to trimming and J lost 2 bases, with 18 bases between them. CDR3 bases: TGTGCCAGTAACCCCGAGGGGGGGAGACGCAATCAGCCCCAGCATTTT. Protein: CASNPEGGRRNQPQHF.

This clonotype was seen only once. The chain recombines TRBV28 with TRBJ1-5, with D possibly being TRBD1 (5 bases). Germline assignment: CDR1 MDHEN and CDR2 SYDVKM. The CDR3 sequence is 15 residues long. The germline V and J ends were trimmed by 8 bases and 4 bases, with 18 bases remaining between them. CDR3 region: CASRKKRGENQPQHF. The CDR3 nucleotides read TGTGCCAGCCGAAAGAAAAGGGGCGAAAATCAGCCCCAGCATTTT.

This clonotype was seen many times. The DNA of the CDR3 is TGTGCCAGCAGTGGAGGGAGCTATGGCTACACCTTC. It yields the protein CASSGGSYGYTF. V usage is TRBV2 and J usage is TRBJ1-2; no definite D call. The CDR3 loop spans 12 amino acids. Between the trimmed V and J ends, which lost 4 bases and 4 bases, there was a span of 7 bases. Germline V gives CDR1 SNHLY, CDR2 FYNNEI.

Of note for this clonotype: Since no conserved phenylalanine or tryptophan closes the CDR3, a read error is the likely cause. V and J are TRBV7-6 and TRBJ2-1; unclear D gene. V was shortened by 2 bases and J by 1 base, with 12 bases between the two germline ends. Germline-derived CDR1 and CDR2 are SGHVS and FNYEAQ. The CDR3 runs 16 residues. CDR3 amino acids: CASSLLRSASYNEQFL. The CDR3, as DNA: TGTGCCAGCAGCTTACTGCGGAGCGCATCCTACAATGAGCAGTTCCTC.

This clonotype was detected many times. This chain connects TRBV7-9 to TRBJ2-7, with unresolved D. The CDR3 has 11 amino acids. Germline values: CDR1 SEHNR, CDR2 FQNEAQ (reference sequence). Trimming removed 5 bases at V and 6 bases at J, with 8 bases between. CDR3 residues: CASSQQVEQYF. As DNA, the CDR3 is TGTGCCAGCAGCCAGCAGGTCGAGCAGTACTTC.